This TCR beta chain was documented in a study of T cells expressing NK-cell markers. As for the study in general: Sequencing of TCR beta repertoires drew on sorted CD3+CD56+NKG2C+, CD3+CD56+NKG2C- and CD3+CD56-NKG2C+ T cells. Findings and caveats of the study: The study found these clonotypes also leading the CD3+CD56-NKG2C+ fraction in a few donors.

From its re-call of the 5' RACE reads, TCRdb lists each CDR3 protein once, without DNA. The sample data list 500,000 or so distinct CDR3 sequences. Worth noting for this clonotype: Its target is not known.

This receptor was taken from a man aged 18 to 30 in good health. The sample taken for sequencing was blood T cells: a sorted CD56 or NKG2C T cell subset, CD4+ or CD8+ T cells, or bulk PBMC T cells (not recorded which).

CDR3 sequence: CASSIEAQGGPVGQPQHF. The gene calls are TRBV19 and TRBJ1-5; TCRdb outputs TRBD1, but without DNA this stays unchecked. The CDR3 loop spans 18 amino acids. CDR1 is LNHDA, CDR2 SQIVND, per germline (reference sequence).